Below are 23 T cell receptor beta chains sequenced from a single sample in a study of CD4 T cells in relation to SARS-CoV-2 and coronaviruses. Unexposed donor CD4+ T cells date from about 2011-2019, before the COVID-19 pandemic. CD4+ T cells were isolated from the cells after nine to eleven days of culture. Method: immunoSEQ multiplex PCR; TCRdb's copy keeps in-frame clones and lacks some. This table holds around 15,000 clones, 82% found once. For these TCRs, the target antigens are not known. Sequenced material: CD4+ T cells from PBMCs, cultured in vitro. All receptors come from a human donor in good health.

The sample holds a few counts of this clone. This chain uses TRBV4-3 with TRBJ2-3; D might be TRBD1 or TRBD2, each matching 7 bases. The germline V gene has CDR1 LGHNA and CDR2 YSLEER. The CDR3 totals 16 residues. Trimming cost V 5 bases and J 5 bases, with 20 bases left between them. CDR3 sequence: CASSDQGGPRGDTQYF. The CDR3, as DNA: TGCGCCAGCAGCGACCAGGGGGGGCCTAGGGGAGATACGCAGTATTTT.

The rearrangement links TRBV5-1 to TRBJ2-3; 11 nucleotides align to TRBD2. The germline gives CDR1 SGHRS, CDR2 YFSETQ. V trimming: 4 bases; J trimming: 2 bases; junction bases outside the gene matches: 6. The CDR3 has 16 residues. In DNA, the CDR3 is TGCGCCAGCAGCGAAGGGACTAGCGGATTCACAGATACGCAGTATTTT. This gives the protein CASSEGTSGFTDTQYF.

The chain has TRBV2 and TRBJ1-2; D gene uncertain. CDR3 size: 13 residues. CDR1 is SNHLY and CDR2 is FYNNEI in the germline V gene. V was pared by 3 bases and J by 4 bases, with 9 bases between. The CDR3 region has the DNA TGTGCCAGCAGTGAGGAGGGTACCTATGGCTACACCTTC. Amino acid sequence: CASSEEGTYGYTF.

This chain joins TRBV11-2 and TRBJ2-3; D remains ambiguous. V was clipped by 2 bases and J by 0 bases, with 18 bases between them. The CDR3 is made up of 18 amino acids. Per the germline V gene, CDR1 is SGHAT and CDR2 is FQNNGV. The CDR3 region is CASSLLLVSPPSTDTQYF. The CDR3 DNA follows: TGTGCCAGCAGCTTATTATTGGTCAGCCCGCCTAGCACAGATACGCAGTATTTT.

CDR3 protein: CASSLNRPLAGALEQYF. DNA for the CDR3: TGTGCCAGCAGCTTAAATAGACCCCTAGCGGGGGCTCTTGAGCAGTACTTC. The chain combines TRBV11-2 with TRBJ2-7; 10 bases align to TRBD2. The V gene's germline CDR1 is SGHAT and CDR2 FQNNGV. J gave up 7 bases and V 2 bases, and 14 bases lay outside the gene matches. The length of the CDR3 is 17 residues.

This clone was counted once. The chain uses TRBV7-9 and TRBJ1-1; no reliable D call. The length of the CDR3 is 14 residues. The V and J ends lost 2 bases and 1 base respectively, with 8 bases between them. Germline CDR1 reads SEHNR; CDR2 reads FQNEAQ (reference sequence). The CDR3 nucleotides are TGTGCCAGCAGCTTAACTTCCTCGAACACTGAAGCTTTCTTT. Amino acids: CASSLTSSNTEAFF. The variable domain in full, completed from reference TRBV7-9 and TRBJ1-1, reads DTGVSQNPRHKITKRGQNVTFRCDPISEHNRLYWYRQTLGQGPEFLTYFQNEAQLEKSRLLSDRFSAERPKGSFSTLEIQRTEQGDSAMYLCASSLTSSNTEAFFGQGTRLTVV.

This chain connects TRBV6-1 to TRBJ1-1, with D tentatively TRBD1 (6 bases). Germline V gives CDR1 MNHNS, CDR2 SASEGT. V dropped 2 bases and J dropped 7 bases, with 14 bases sitting between them. CDR3 length: 14 residues. CDR3 coding DNA: TGTGCCAGCAGTGAATTCTCAGGGACAATTGAAGCTTTCTTT. Its translation is CASSEFSGTIEAFF.

This chain uses TRBV11-3 with TRBJ2-3; 10 bases are shared with TRBD1. The CDR3 is made up of 15 amino acids. CDR1 and CDR2 from the germline V gene are SGHNT and YENEEA. V lost 5 bases to trimming and J lost 4 bases; unmatched junction nucleotides: 6. The CDR3 DNA reads TGTGCCAGCAGCCCGACGACAGGGGGCGCAGATACGCAGTATTTT. Encoded protein: CASSPTTGGADTQYF.

The chain employs TRBV5-1 and TRBJ2-1, with 11 bases that match TRBD2. The CDR3 extends over 18 amino acids. With 1 base clipped from V and 6 bases from J, the junction kept 12 bases outside the gene matches. The germline gives CDR1 SGHRS, CDR2 YFSETQ. The CDR3 sequence: CASSLTSGRKRSGNEQFF. CDR3 DNA: TGCGCCAGCAGCTTGACTAGCGGGAGAAAACGGTCGGGCAATGAGCAGTTCTTC.

This rearrangement joins TRBV11-2 to TRBJ2-3; D call uncertain. This CDR3 has 13 amino acids. Trimming pared 4 bases from V and 2 bases from J, leaving 7 bases between. The germline V gene encodes CDR1 SGHAT and CDR2 FQNNGV. CDR3 residues: CASSSLATDTQYF. In nucleotides, the CDR3 is TGTGCCAGCAGCTCTCTCGCCACAGATACGCAGTATTTT.

The genes are TRBV2 and TRBJ2-7; D perhaps matches TRBD2 (6 bases). V was shortened by 5 bases and J by 6 bases, with 23 bases between the two germline ends. There are 16 residues in the CDR3. Germline CDR1 SNHLY, CDR2 FYNNEI. Written as DNA, the CDR3 is TGTGCCAGCAGTTATCGAACTAGCACCTATGACTTCGAGCAGTACTTC. It translates to CASSYRTSTYDFEQYF.

The chain carries TRBV10-3 and TRBJ2-2; a possible D gene is TRBD2 (5 bases). The CDR3 sequence is 16 residues long. Looked up from germline, CDR1 is ENHRY and CDR2 is SYGVKD. Deletions cut 4 bases from V and 0 bases from J, with 12 bases between. The DNA for the CDR3 is TGTGCCATCAGTGGGGCCGGCGGGCCGAACACCGGGGAGCTGTTTTTT. This translates into CAISGAGGPNTGELFF.

The rearrangement links TRBV7-7 to TRBJ2-2; D is perhaps TRBD1 (5 bases). V lost 1 base, J lost 0 bases, and 6 bases lay in between. Germline CDR1 and CDR2: SSHAT and FNYEAQ (reference sequence). The CDR3 has 15 residues. CDR3 bases: TGTGCCAGCAGCTTAGGCAGGGCGAACACCGGGGAGCTGTTTTTT. Its protein product is CASSLGRANTGELFF. The full variable domain, its missing parts supplied by reference TRBV7-7 and TRBJ2-2, is GAGVSQSPRYKVTKRGQDVTLRCDPISSHATLYWYQQALGQGPEFLTYFNYEAQPDKSGLPSDRFSAERPEGSISTLTIQRTEQRDSAMYRCASSLGRANTGELFFGEGSRLTVL.

J is TRBJ1-2 and V is TRBV29-1, with D unclear. This CDR3 is 13 amino acids long. Germline V lookup: CDR1 SQVTM, CDR2 ANQGSEA. Trimming pared 8 bases from V and 2 bases from J, leaving 15 bases between. CDR3 amino acids: CSPPRWENYGYTF. The CDR3 DNA reads as TGCAGCCCCCCCCGGTGGGAGAACTATGGCTACACCTTC.

V gene TRBV7-2 combines with J gene TRBJ2-5; no reliable D call. Germline CDR1 SGHTA, CDR2 FQGNSA. CDR3 length: 11 amino acids. Trimming pared 0 bases from V and 4 bases from J, leaving 0 bases between. CDR3 sequence (DNA): TGTGCCAGCAGCTTAGCAGAGACCCAGTACTTC. This codes for CASSLAETQYF.

The chain is built from TRBV30 and TRBJ1-5; no clear D. The CDR3 spans 13 residues. The V end lost 0 bases, the J end lost 3 bases, and 6 bases lay between the germline ends. The germline CDR1 and CDR2 sequences are GTSNPN and SVGIG (reference sequence). The CDR3: CAWSVQANQPQHF. The CDR3 DNA is TGTGCCTGGAGTGTGCAGGCCAATCAGCCCCAGCATTTT.

V is TRBV7-2 and J is TRBJ2-6; D is ambiguous. Germline-derived CDR1 and CDR2 are SGHTA and FQGNSA. V lost 1 base and J lost 0, with 7 bases in between. This CDR3 has 16 residues. The CDR3 is CASSLDSSSGANVLTF. DNA for the CDR3: TGTGCCAGCAGCTTAGACAGTAGCTCTGGGGCCAACGTCCTGACTTTC.

This clone showed up just a few times. This rearrangement joins TRBV4-2 to TRBJ1-2, with D maybe TRBD1 (6 bases). The CDR3 consists of 15 residues. With 1 base removed from V and 4 bases from J, the gap between germline ends came to 13 bases. Per the germline V gene, CDR1 is LGHNA and CDR2 is YNFKEQ. In DNA form, the CDR3 reads TGTGCCAGCAGCCAAGCAGGGGATCAGGCCTATGGCTACACCTTC. Translation gives CASSQAGDQAYGYTF.

This clone was observed a handful of times. The genes are TRBV10-1 and TRBJ1-6; D call uncertain. The CDR3 contains 12 residues. Germline V gives CDR1 WNHNN, CDR2 SYGVQD (reference sequence). V lost 2 bases and J 9 bases, leaving 5 bases between the germline ends. CDR3 coding DNA: TGCGCCAGCAGTGAGGGAAGTTCACCCCTCCACTTT. It translates to CASSEGSSPLHF.

The rearrangement links TRBV7-7 to TRBJ1-5; possible D gene TRBD1, 5 bases. Germline CDR1 SSHAT, CDR2 FNYEAQ (reference sequence). The CDR3 covers 15 residues. V lost 5 bases, J lost 4 bases, and 15 bases lay in between. The CDR3 DNA reads as TGTGCCAGCAGCCCCCGGGGCCGGAAAAATCAGCCCCAGCATTTT. Translation gives CASSPRGRKNQPQHF.

This sequence joins TRBV5-1 and TRBJ2-1; the D gene could be TRBD1 or TRBD2 (5 bases each). CDR1 and CDR2 from the germline V gene are SGHRS and YFSETQ. V dropped 0 bases and J dropped 2 bases, with 12 bases sitting between them. The CDR3 has 16 residues. The CDR3 DNA reads as TGCGCCAGCAGCTTGGGGGCTAGAGGGGCCTACAATGAGCAGTTCTTC. As protein: CASSLGARGAYNEQFF.

This chain uses TRBV19 with TRBJ1-2; D is ambiguous. V lost 5 bases to trimming and J lost 8 bases, with 12 bases between them. The CDR3 has 12 residues. Germline CDR1 LNHDA, CDR2 SQIVND (reference sequence). DNA of the CDR3: TGTGCCAGTAGTCCCTCTAGGCTCGGCTACACCTTC. As protein: CASSPSRLGYTF.

The chain is built from TRBV6-2 or TRBV6-3 and TRBJ2-2; 10 bases agree with TRBD2. Germline assignment: CDR1 MNHEY and CDR2 SVGEGT. The CDR3 has 16 amino acids. V lost 4 bases and J lost 6; bases outside the gene matches: 8. CDR3 in amino acids: CASSSPGLAFSGELFF. CDR3 DNA: TGTGCCAGCAGTTCCCCGGGACTAGCGTTCTCCGGGGAGCTGTTTTTT.